Sequencing of this T cell receptor (beta chain) was carried out in a study of blood T cell repertoires in COVID-19. V lost 1 base to trimming and J lost 0 bases; unmatched junction nucleotides: 6. Germline assignment: CDR1 SEHNR and CDR2 FQNEAQ (reference sequence). CDR3 length: 18 amino acids. Authors' data handling: Nucleated cell number was recorded as an estimate derived from reference gene primer amplification. TCRdb's copy holds only in-frame clones and misses some; the assay was immunoSEQ multiplex PCR. For V, J and clone size, that table is used; D and trimming come from the DNA. Here the sample spans a few hundred thousand clones, around nine tenths being singletons.

This clonotype was sampled from a woman between 35 and 50 years old who had recovered from COVID-19. The chain is built from TRBV7-9 and TRBJ2-2; TRBD2 matches 9 bases. Specimen: peripheral blood. The CDR3 sequence: CASSLGVSGGPNTGELFF. CDR3 nucleotides: TGTGCCAGCAGCTTAGGTGTTAGCGGGGGCCCGAACACCGGGGAGCTGTTTTTT. The full variable domain, in which reference TRBV7-9 and TRBJ2-2 provide the parts outside the CDR3, is DTGVSQNPRHKITKRGQNVTFRCDPISEHNRLYWYRQTLGQGPEFLTYFQNEAQLEKSRLLSDRFSAERPKGSFSTLEIQRTEQGDSAMYLCASSLGVSGGPNTGELFFGEGSRLTVL.